Listed below are T cell receptor beta chains from one sample, sequenced in a study of cytomegalovirus exposure and HLA in healthy donors. Profiled with immunoSEQ multiplex PCR; TCRdb holds only in-frame clones, not every one. The data contain roughly 180,000 clones, around 80% of them seen just once; the ten biggest clones take up just over 4.5%. The sample consisted of PBMCs. The receptor source for this set is a woman aged 45 to 65 in good health and CMV-seropositive. Each CDR3 is given with its conserved first and last residue. A D gene is named only where the DNA matches it firmly. Some rows have no size entry. The others give once, few or many, or a class for an expanded clone.

size,D,J,V,DNA,CDR3
-,TRBD2,TRBJ2-1,TRBV7-3,TGTGCCAGCAGCCAAAGAGCGGGAGGGCCCAATGAGCAGTTCTTC,CASSQRAGGPNEQFF
-,-,TRBJ2-5,TRBV21-1,TGTGCCAGCAGCAAGGGGGCTAGCGGGAGATGGGGGACCCAGTACTTC,CASSKGASGRWGTQYF
once,TRBD1,TRBJ1-2,TRBV7-3,TGTGCCAGCAGCCGGGCAGGGGGCGTAGGCTACACCTTC,CASSRAGGVGYTF
-,-,TRBJ1-1,TRBV7-3,TGTGCCAGCAGCTTAATCGGGGGGAACACTGAAGCTTTCTTT,CASSLIGGNTEAFF
-,TRBD1,TRBJ1-2,TRBV15,TGTGCCACCAGCAGGGACAGGGGCCGGGGTGGCTACACCTTC,CATSRDRGRGGYTF
-,-,TRBJ2-5,TRBV19,TGTGCCAGTAGTATCGCTGTGGGGGGGCCGTTAGAGACCCAGTACTTC,CASSIAVGGPLETQYF
-,-,TRBJ2-1,TRBV10-3,TGTGCCACCCTCCTCGGCGGGGCCAATGAGCAGTTCTTC,CATLLGGANEQFF
-,TRBD2,TRBJ2-2,TRBV5-1,TGCGCCAGCAGCTCCGGGACTACGAACACCGGGGAGCTGTTTTTT,CASSSGTTNTGELFF
-,TRBD2,TRBJ2-1,TRBV29-1,TGCAGGGTCACTAGCGGGAGTTACAATGAGCAGTTCTTC,CRVTSGSYNEQFF
-,-,TRBJ1-2,TRBV2,TGTGCCAGCAGTGAAAACAGGGAAGGCGGCTACACCTTC,CASSENREGGYTF
-,-,TRBJ2-2,TRBV11-2,TGTGCCAGCAGCCCTAGGGGCACATTGAACACCGGGGAGCTGTTTTTT,CASSPRGTLNTGELFF
few,-,TRBJ2-3,TRBV11-2,TGTGCCAGCAGCCGCTCCCTAACAGGGAACACAGATACGCAGTATTTT,CASSRSLTGNTDTQYF
once,-,TRBJ2-4,TRBV7-9,TGTGCCAGCAGCTCGACAGGGACTAAAAACATTCAGTACTTC,CASSSTGTKNIQYF
once,-,TRBJ2-3,TRBV25-1,TGTGCCAGCAGTTCCCGAGTCGGTTTTAGCACAGATACGCAGTATTTT,CASSSRVGFSTDTQYF
-,TRBD2,TRBJ2-5,TRBV9,TGTGCCAGCAGCGTAGGGAATAGCGGGGGCAAAGAGACCCAGTACTTC,CASSVGNSGGKETQYF
-,-,TRBJ1-2,TRBV6-5,TGTGCCAGCAGTTACGGGGGGACCTATGGCTACACCTTC,CASSYGGTYGYTF
once,-,TRBJ2-7,TRBV7-8,TGTGCCAGCAGCTTAGGCGGGATCTCCTACGAGCAGTACTTC,CASSLGGISYEQYF
-,-,TRBJ2-5,TRBV10-1,TGCGCCAGCAGTGGCCAGGGAAGAGAGACCCAGTACTTC,CASSGQGRETQYF
few,-,TRBJ2-2,TRBV19,TGTGCCAGTAGTATAGATACAGGGAACACCGGGGAGCTGTTTTTT,CASSIDTGNTGELFF
-,TRBD1,TRBJ1-6,TRBV30,TGTGCCTGGAGTTACGGGACCAGGGGGGATAATTCACCCCTCCACTTT,CAWSYGTRGDNSPLHF
-,TRBD1,TRBJ1-2,TRBV5-6,TGTGCCAGCAGCCGGGCCGCCGCAGGGGGCAGGTACACCTTC,CASSRAAAGGRYTF